Sequencing of this TCR beta chain was carried out in a study of identical twins. MiXCR was run by TCRdb on the 5' RACE reads, yielding one entry per CDR3 protein. The repertoire holds over 600,000 distinct CDR3 sequences, with 21% as singletons. CDR1 and CDR2 (germline): DFQATT, SNEGSKA (reference sequence). V was trimmed by 2 bases and J by 4 bases, leaving 15 bases between them. This CDR3 contains 15 residues. This clonotype turned up a few times. These data were also reused for a study on T cells expressing NK-cell markers.

This sequence originates from a woman between 18 and 30 years old in good health. The chain has TRBV20-1 and TRBJ2-1; tentatively, D is TRBD2 (6 bases). What was sequenced was PBMCs. CDR3 in amino acids: CSARLPAGSYNEQFF. CDR3 DNA sequence: TGCAGTGCTAGACTACCCGCGGGGTCATACAATGAGCAGTTCTTC.